Reported below is one TCR beta chain. CDR3 length: 20 amino acids. The authors' processing: Amplification of reference gene primers was used by the study to estimate nucleated cell counts. This table comes from immunoSEQ multiplex PCR, and its TCRdb copy is limited to in-frame clones, with some not included. That table is the source of V, J and clone size, and D and trimming were worked out from the DNA. The sample has roughly 67,000 clones; approximately 93% are singletons. This specimen belongs to a study of blood T cell repertoires in COVID-19. The overall study: From T cells, B-cell-depleted T cells, or PBMCs came the material, which was cDNA or gDNA.

The clonotype originates from a man between 65 and 80 years old with active COVID-19. Sample: peripheral blood. V and J are TRBV12-2 and TRBJ2-2; no check of the table's D call, TRBD2, against the DNA was made. TRBV12-2 is a pseudogene. The CDR3, as DNA: TGTGCAAGTCGCTTATCGCCCCCGACTAGCGGGGGGACACACACCGGGGAGCTGTTTTTT. Amino acids: CASRLSPPTSGGTHTGELFF.